The T cell receptor (beta chain) described here comes from a study of CD8+ T cells in alopecia areata. As for treatment: oral pan-JAK inhibitor, 5-10 mg twice daily. Those with alopecia areata gave lesional scalp punch biopsies and peripheral blood. Sorted populations comprised CD4+ and CD8+ T cells obtained from PBMCs. V lost 3 bases to trimming and J lost 0 bases; unmatched junction nucleotides: 5. Germline V gene lookup returns CDR1 LNHDA and CDR2 SQIVND (reference sequence). There are 17 residues in the CDR3. The authors extracted RNA and reverse transcribed it into cDNA as the sequencing template. Data came from immunoSEQ multiplex PCR; TCRdb stores just in-frame clones and leaves some out. The sample consists of 90,000 to 120,000 clones, roughly 84% of them appearing once.

This sample comprised CD8+ T cells sorted from blood, obtained at week 24, from a patient treated with tofacitinib. This chain uses TRBV19 with TRBJ2-4; 10 bases map to TRBD1. This sequence originates from a human donor with alopecia areata. CDR3 bases: TGTGCCAGTAGTATCGGAGGGACAGGGGTAGCCAAAAACATTCAGTACTTC. This sequence encodes CASSIGGTGVAKNIQYF.